The T cell receptor beta chain described here comes from a study of monozygotic twins with cystic fibrosis. Study information: Libraries were built from three micrograms of fragmented DNA using about 16 PCR cycles.

A remark on this clone: Its cognate antigen is unknown.

Method: immunoSEQ multiplex PCR; TCRdb's copy keeps in-frame clones and lacks some. Here the sample spans some 14,000 clones, over 75% being singletons. Overall study findings and caveats: Co-twins had the most similar V usage for 13 of 16 pairs, J for 8. Low clonality (median roughly 0.009) suggested a mostly naive repertoire.

V was pared by 0 bases and J by 2 bases, with 13 bases between. Per germline, CDR1 MGHRA and CDR2 YSYEKL. The CDR3 spans 16 residues. What was sequenced was blood. The source is a boy between 10 and 17 years old with cystic fibrosis. J is TRBJ1-2 and V is TRBV4-1; D might be TRBD1 (6 bases). The CDR3 region is CASSQDITTGNYGYTF. The CDR3 DNA is TGCGCCAGCAGCCAAGATATTACTACAGGGAACTATGGCTACACCTTC.